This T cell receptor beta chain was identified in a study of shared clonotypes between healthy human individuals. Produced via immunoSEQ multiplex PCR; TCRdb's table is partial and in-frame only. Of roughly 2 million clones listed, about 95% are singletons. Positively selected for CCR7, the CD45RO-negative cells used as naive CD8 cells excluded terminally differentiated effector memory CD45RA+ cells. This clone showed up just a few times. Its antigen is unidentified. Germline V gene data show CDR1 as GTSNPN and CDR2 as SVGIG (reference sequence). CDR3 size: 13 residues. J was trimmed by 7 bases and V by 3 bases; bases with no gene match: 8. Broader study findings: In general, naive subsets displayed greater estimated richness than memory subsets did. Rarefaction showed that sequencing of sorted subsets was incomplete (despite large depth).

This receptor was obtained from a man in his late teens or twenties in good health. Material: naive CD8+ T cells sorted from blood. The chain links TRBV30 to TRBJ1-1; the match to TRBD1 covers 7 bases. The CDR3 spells CAWSLTGNDEAFF. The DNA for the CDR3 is TGTGCCTGGAGCCTGACAGGGAACGATGAAGCTTTCTTT.